This T cell receptor (beta chain) came from a study of CD8 T cells in Susac syndrome. Looking at the study overall: Intravenous immunoglobulin alone or corticosteroids were being given to patients with Susac syndrome at blood draw, unless they were therapy-naive.

Random-hexamer reverse transcription was applied to about 0.45 to 1 ug RNA. One entry per CDR3 protein, called by TCRdb with MiXCR from the immunoSEQ multiplex PCR reads. The sample has some 240,000 distinct CDR3 sequences, about 96% seen once; the top ten hold around 0.093%. Sequenced sample: CD4+ T cells from PBMCs. The clonotype was recovered from a human donor with Susac syndrome.

CDR3 sequence: CASSAPLASTDTQYF. In DNA, the CDR3 is TGTGCCAGCAGTGCCCCACTAGCGAGCACAGATACGCAGTATTTT. The V and J genes are TRBV25-1 and TRBJ2-3, with 7 positions matching TRBD2. This CDR3 comprises 15 residues. After removal of 4 bases from V and 0 bases from J, the junction contained 4 bases not matched to a gene. From germline, CDR1 is MGHDK and CDR2 SYGVNS.